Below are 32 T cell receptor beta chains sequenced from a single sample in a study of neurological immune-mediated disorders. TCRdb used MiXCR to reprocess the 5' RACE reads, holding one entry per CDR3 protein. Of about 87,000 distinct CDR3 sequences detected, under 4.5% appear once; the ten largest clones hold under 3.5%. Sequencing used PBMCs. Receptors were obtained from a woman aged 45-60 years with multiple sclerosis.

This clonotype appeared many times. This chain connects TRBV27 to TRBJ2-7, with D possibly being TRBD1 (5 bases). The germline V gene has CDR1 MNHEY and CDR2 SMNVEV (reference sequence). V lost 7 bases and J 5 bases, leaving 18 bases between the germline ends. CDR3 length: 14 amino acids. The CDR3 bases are TGTGCCAGCATACAATCAGGGTACCCCCACGAGCAGTACTTC. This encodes CASIQSGYPHEQYF.

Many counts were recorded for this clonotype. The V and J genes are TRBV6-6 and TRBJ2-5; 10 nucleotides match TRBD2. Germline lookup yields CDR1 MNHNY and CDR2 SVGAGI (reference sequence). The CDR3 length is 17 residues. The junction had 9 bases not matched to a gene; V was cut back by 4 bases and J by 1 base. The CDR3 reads CASSSTKRGGFQETQYF. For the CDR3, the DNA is TGTGCCAGCAGTTCAACCAAGCGGGGGGGCTTCCAAGAGACCCAGTACTTC.

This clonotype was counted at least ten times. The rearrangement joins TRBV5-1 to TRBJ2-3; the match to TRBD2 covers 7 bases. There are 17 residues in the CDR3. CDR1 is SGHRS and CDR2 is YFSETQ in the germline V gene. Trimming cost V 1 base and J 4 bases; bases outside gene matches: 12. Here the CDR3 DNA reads TGCGCCAGCAGCTTGACGCCCCCGGGGAGGGCAGCAGATACGCAGTATTTT. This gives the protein CASSLTPPGRAADTQYF. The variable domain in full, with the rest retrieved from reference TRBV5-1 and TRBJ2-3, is KAGVTQTPRYLIKTRGQQVTLSCSPISGHRSVSWYQQTPGQGLQFLFEYFSETQRNKGNFPGRFSGRQFSNSRSEMNVSTLELGDSALYLCASSLTPPGRAADTQYFGPGTRLTVL.

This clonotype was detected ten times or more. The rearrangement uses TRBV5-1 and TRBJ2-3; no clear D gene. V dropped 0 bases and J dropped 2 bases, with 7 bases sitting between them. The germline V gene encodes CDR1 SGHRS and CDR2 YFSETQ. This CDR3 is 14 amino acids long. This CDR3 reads CASSLVGTTDTQYF. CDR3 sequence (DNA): TGCGCCAGCAGCTTGGTGGGAACCACAGATACGCAGTATTTT.

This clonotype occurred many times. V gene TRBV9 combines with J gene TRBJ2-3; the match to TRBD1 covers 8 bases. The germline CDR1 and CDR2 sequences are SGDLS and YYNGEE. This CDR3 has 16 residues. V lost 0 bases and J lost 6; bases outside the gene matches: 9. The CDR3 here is CASSVDADRVVDTQYF. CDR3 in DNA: TGTGCCAGCAGCGTAGACGCGGACAGGGTGGTCGATACGCAGTATTTT.

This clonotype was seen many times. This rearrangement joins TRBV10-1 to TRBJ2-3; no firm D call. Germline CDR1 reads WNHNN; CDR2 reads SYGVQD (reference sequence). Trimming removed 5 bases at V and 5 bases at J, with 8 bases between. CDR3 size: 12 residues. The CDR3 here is CASSQNRDTQYF. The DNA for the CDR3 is TGCGCCAGCAGTCAGAACAGAGATACGCAGTATTTT.

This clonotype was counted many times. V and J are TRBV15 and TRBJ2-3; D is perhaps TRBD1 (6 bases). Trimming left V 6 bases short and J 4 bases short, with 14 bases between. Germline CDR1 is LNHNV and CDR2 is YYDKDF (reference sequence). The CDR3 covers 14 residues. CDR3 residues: CATSLGASSDTQYF. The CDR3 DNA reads TGTGCCACCAGTCTGGGGGCCTCATCAGATACGCAGTATTTT.

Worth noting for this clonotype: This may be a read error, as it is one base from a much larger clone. CDR3 DNA sequence: TGTGCCAGCAGCCAAAGGGTAACAAACCAGGGTACGCAGTATTTT. It translates to CASSQRVTNQGTQYF. V is TRBV3-1 and J is TRBJ2-3; a weak D match, TRBD1 (5 bases). Germline lookup yields CDR1 LGHDT and CDR2 YNNKEL (reference sequence). The CDR3 consists of 15 residues. Trimming left V 2 bases short and J 8 bases short, with 17 bases between.

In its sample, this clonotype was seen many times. The CDR3 sequence is CSARKNDPSEQYF. CDR3 nucleotide sequence: TGCAGTGCTAGAAAGAATGACCCATCCGAGCAGTACTTC. The V gene is TRBV20-1, the J gene TRBJ2-7; no reliable D call. Germline V gene sequence: CDR1 DFQATT, CDR2 SNEGSKA (reference sequence). V was shortened by 2 bases and J by 6 bases, with 14 bases between the two germline ends. The CDR3 loop spans 13 amino acids.

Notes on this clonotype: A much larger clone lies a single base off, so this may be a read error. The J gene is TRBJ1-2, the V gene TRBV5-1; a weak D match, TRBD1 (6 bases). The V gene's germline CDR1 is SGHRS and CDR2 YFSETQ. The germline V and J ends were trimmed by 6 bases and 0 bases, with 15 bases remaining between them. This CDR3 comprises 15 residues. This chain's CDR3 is CASTPGRGANYGYTF. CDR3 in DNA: TGCGCCAGCACTCCGGGCAGGGGAGCTAACTATGGCTACACCTTC.

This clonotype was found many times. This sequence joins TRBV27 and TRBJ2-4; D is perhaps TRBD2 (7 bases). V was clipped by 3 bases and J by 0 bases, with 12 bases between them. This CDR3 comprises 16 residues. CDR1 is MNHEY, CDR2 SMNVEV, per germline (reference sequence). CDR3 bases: TGTGCCAGCAGTTTGGGGGGGGCCTTAGCCAAAAACATTCAGTACTTC. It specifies CASSLGGALAKNIQYF.

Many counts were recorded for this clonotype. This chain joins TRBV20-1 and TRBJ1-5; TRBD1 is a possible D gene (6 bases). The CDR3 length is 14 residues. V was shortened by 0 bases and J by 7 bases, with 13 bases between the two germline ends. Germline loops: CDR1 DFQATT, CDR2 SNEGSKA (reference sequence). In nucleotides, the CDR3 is TGCAGTGCTAGAGATGGGGGGCGCAGGCAGCCCCAGCATTTT. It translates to CSARDGGRRQPQHF.

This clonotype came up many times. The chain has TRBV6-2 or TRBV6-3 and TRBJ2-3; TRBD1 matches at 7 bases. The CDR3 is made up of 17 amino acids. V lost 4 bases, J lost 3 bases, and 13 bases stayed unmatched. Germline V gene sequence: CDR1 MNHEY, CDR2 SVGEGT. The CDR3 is CASSWVPGQTRTDTQYF. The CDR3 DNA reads TGTGCCAGCAGTTGGGTTCCGGGACAGACACGTACAGATACGCAGTATTTT.

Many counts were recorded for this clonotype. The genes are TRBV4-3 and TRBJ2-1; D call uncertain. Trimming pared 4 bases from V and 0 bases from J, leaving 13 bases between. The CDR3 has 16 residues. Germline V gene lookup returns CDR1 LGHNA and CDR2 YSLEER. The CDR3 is CASSPERWDSYNEQFF. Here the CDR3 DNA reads TGCGCCAGCAGCCCCGAAAGGTGGGACTCCTACAATGAGCAGTTCTTC.

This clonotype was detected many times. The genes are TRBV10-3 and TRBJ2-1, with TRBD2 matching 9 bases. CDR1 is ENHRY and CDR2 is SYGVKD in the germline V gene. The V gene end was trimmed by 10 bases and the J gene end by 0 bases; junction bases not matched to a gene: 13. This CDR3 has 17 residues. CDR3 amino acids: CATRSSSGGTSYNEQFF. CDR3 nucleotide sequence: TGTGCCACCCGTTCCTCGAGCGGGGGGACCTCCTACAATGAGCAGTTCTTC.

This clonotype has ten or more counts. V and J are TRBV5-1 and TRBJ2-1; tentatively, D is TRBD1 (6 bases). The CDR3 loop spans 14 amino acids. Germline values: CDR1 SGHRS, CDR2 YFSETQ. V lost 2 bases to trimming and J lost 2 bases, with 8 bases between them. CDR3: CASSLGQTYNEQFF. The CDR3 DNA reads TGCGCCAGCAGCTTAGGACAGACCTACAATGAGCAGTTCTTC. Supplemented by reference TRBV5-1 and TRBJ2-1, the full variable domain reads KAGVTQTPRYLIKTRGQQVTLSCSPISGHRSVSWYQQTPGQGLQFLFEYFSETQRNKGNFPGRFSGRQFSNSRSEMNVSTLELGDSALYLCASSLGQTYNEQFFGPGTRLTVL.

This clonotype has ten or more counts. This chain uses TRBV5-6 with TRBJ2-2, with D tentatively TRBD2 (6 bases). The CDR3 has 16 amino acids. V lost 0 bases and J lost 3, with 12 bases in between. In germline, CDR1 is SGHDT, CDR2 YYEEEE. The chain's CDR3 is CASSLVLRGDTGELFF. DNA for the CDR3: TGTGCCAGCAGCTTGGTATTGCGGGGAGACACCGGGGAGCTGTTTTTT.

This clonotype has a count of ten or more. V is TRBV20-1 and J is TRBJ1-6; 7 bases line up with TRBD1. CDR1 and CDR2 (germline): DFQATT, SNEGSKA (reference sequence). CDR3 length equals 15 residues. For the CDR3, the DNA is TGCAGCGGTAACCAGGGGGGCTCCTATAATTCACCCCTCCACTTT. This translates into CSGNQGGSYNSPLHF.

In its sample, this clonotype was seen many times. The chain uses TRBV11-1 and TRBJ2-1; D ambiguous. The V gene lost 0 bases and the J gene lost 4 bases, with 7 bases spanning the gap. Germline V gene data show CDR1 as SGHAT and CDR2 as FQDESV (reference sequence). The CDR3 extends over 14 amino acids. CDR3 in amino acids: CASSLATSYNEQFF. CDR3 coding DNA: TGTGCCAGCAGCTTAGCGACAAGTTACAATGAGCAGTTCTTC.

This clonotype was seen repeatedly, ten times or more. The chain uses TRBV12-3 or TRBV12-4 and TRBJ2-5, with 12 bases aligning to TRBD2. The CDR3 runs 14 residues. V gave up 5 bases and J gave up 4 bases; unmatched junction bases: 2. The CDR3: CASSLGLAGETQYF. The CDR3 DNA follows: TGTGCCAGCAGTCTGGGACTAGCGGGAGAGACCCAGTACTTC.

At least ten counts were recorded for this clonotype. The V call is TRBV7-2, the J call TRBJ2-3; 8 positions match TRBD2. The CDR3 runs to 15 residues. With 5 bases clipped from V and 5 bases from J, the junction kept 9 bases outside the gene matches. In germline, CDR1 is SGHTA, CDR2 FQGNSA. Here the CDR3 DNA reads TGTGCCAGCAGCCCCCAAGCGGGGGATGTAGATACGCAGTATTTT. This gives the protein CASSPQAGDVDTQYF.

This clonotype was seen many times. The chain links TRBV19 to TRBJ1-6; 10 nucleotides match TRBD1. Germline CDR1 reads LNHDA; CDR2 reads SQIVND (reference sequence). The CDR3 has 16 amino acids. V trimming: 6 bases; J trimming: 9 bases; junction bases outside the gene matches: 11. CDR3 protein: CASSPGPGQGSSPLHF. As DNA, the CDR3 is TGTGCCAGTAGCCCAGGCCCGGGACAGGGGTCTTCACCCCTCCACTTT.

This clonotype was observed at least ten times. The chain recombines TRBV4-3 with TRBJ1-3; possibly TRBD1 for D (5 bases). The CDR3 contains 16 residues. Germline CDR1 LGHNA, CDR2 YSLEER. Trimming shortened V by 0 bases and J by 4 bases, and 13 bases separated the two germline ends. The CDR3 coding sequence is TGCGCCAGCAGCCAAGATCAGGGAGGCCGAGGAAACACCATATATTTT. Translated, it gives CASSQDQGGRGNTIYF.

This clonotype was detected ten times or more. CDR3 in amino acids: CASKLDTPNGYTF. For the CDR3, the DNA is TGTGCCAGCAAACTCGATACTCCCAATGGCTACACCTTC. This chain uses TRBV12-3 or TRBV12-4 with TRBJ1-2; no definite D call. The germline V and J ends were trimmed by 7 bases and 6 bases, with 15 bases remaining between them. The CDR3 covers 13 residues.

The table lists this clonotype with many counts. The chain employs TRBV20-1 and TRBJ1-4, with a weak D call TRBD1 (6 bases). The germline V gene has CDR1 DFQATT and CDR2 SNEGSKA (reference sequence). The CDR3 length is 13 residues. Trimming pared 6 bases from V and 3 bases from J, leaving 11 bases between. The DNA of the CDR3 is TGCAGTGCACTGACAGGATCTAATGAAAAACTGTTTTTT. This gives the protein CSALTGSNEKLFF.

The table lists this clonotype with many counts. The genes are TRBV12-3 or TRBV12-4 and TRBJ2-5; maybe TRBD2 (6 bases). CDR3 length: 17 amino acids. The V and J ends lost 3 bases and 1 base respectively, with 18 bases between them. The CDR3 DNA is TGTGCCAGCAGTTTGGAGGGCTGGGGCAGGGCCCAAGAGACCCAGTACTTC. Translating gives CASSLEGWGRAQETQYF.

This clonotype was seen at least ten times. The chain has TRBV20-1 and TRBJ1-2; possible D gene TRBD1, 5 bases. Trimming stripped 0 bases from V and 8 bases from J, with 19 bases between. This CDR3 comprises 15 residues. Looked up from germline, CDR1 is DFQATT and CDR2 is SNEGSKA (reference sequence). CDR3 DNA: TGCAGTGCTAGAGATGGGGCATCAGGCGAATTCGGCTACACCTTC. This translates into CSARDGASGEFGYTF.

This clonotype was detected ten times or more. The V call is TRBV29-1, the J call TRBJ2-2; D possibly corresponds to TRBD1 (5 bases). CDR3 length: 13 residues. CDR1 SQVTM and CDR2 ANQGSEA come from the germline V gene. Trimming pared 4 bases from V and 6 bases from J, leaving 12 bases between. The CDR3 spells CSVGQGYPGELFF. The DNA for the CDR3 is TGCAGCGTTGGGCAGGGCTATCCCGGGGAGCTGTTTTTT.

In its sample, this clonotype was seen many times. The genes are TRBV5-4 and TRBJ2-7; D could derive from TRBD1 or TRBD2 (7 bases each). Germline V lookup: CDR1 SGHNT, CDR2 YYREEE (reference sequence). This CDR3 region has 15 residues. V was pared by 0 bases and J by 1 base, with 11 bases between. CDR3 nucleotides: TGTGCCAGCAGCTTGGCCCAGGGGGGGTCCTACGAGCAGTACTTC. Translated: CASSLAQGGSYEQYF.

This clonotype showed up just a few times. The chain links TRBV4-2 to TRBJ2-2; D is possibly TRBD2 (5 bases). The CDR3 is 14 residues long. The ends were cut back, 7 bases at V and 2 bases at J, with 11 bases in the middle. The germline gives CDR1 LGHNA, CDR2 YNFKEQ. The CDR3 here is CASTPEGNTGELFF. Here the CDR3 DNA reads TGTGCCAGCACCCCTGAGGGAAACACCGGGGAGCTGTTTTTT.

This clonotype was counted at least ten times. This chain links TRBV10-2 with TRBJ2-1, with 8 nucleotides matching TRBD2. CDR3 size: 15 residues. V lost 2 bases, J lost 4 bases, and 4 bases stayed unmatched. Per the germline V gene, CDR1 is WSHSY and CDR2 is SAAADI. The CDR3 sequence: CASSEGGGWYNEQFF. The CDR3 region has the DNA TGCGCCAGCAGTGAGGGCGGGGGGTGGTACAATGAGCAGTTCTTC.

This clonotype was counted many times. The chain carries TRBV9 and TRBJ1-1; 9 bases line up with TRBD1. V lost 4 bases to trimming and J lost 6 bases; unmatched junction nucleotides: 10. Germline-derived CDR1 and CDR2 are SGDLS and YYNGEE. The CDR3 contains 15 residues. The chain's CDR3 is CASSLIRQGGSEAFF. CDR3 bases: TGTGCCAGCAGCCTAATCCGACAGGGGGGGTCTGAAGCTTTCTTT.